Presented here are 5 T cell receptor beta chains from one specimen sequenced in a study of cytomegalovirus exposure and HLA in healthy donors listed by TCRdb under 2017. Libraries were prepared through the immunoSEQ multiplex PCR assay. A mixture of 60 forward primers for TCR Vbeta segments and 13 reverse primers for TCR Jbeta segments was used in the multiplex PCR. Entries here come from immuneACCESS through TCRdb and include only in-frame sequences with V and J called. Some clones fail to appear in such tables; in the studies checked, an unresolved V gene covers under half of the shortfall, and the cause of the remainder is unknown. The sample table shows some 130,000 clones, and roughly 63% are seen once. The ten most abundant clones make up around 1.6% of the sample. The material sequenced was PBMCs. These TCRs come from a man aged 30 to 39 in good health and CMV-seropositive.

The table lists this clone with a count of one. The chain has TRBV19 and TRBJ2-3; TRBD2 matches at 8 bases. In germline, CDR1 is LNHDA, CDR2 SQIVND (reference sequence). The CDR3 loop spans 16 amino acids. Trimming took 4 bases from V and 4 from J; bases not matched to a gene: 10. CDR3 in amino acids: CASSKGLGRAADTQYF. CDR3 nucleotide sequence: TGTGCCAGTAGTAAAGGCCTCGGGAGGGCGGCAGATACGCAGTATTTT.

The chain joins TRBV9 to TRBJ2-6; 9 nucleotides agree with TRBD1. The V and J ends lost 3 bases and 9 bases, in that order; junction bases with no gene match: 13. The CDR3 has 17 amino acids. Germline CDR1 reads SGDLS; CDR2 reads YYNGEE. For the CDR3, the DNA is TGTGCCAGCAGCGAGAAAGGGACAGGGAGAAGGGACAACGTCCTGACTTTC. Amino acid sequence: CASSEKGTGRRDNVLTF.

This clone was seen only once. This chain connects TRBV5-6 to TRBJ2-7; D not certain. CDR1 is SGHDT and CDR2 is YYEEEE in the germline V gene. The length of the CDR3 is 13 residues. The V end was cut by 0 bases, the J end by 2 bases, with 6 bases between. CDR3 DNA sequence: TGTGCCAGCAGCTTGGGTAGAACCTACGAGCAGTACTTC. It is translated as CASSLGRTYEQYF. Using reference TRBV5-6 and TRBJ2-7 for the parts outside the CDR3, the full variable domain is DAGVTQSPTHLIKTRGQQVTLRCSPKSGHDTVSWYQQALGQGPQFIFQYYEEEERQRGNFPDRFSGHQFPNYSSELNVNALLLGDSALYLCASSLGRTYEQYFGPGTRLTVT.

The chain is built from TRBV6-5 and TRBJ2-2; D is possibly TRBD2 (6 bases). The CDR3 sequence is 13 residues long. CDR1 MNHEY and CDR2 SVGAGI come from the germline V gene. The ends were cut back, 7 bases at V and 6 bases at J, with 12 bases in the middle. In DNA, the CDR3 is TGTGCCAGCAAACGGGAGATCGCCGGGGAGCTGTTTTTT. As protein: CASKREIAGELFF.

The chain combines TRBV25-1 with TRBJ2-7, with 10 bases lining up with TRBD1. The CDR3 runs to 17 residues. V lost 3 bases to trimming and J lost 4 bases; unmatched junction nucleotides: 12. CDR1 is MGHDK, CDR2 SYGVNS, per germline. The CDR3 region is CASSDKTGTGVIYEQYF. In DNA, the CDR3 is TGTGCCAGCAGTGACAAAACCGGGACAGGGGTAATTTACGAGCAGTACTTC.